This T cell receptor (beta chain) stems from a study of blood T cell repertoires in COVID-19. Looking at the study overall: T cells, B-cell-depleted T cells, or PBMCs provided the cDNA or gDNA that served as material.

The CDR3 sequence is 15 residues long. From germline, CDR1 is SGHVS and CDR2 FQNEAQ. V was pared by 5 bases and J by 3 bases, with 13 bases between. As originally analysed: Nucleated cell number was recorded as an estimate derived from reference gene primer amplification. Produced via immunoSEQ multiplex PCR; TCRdb's table is partial and in-frame only. D and trimming were read from the DNA, whereas the V and J calls and clone size are those reported in that table. The sample contains 300,000 to 350,000 clones, over 70% of which appear only once. Seattle's enrolled individuals joined amid active infection and were then monitored longitudinally.

The clonotype was recovered from a woman aged 45-65 years with COVID-19, enrolled during active disease. Sequencing was carried out using peripheral blood. The rearrangement uses TRBV7-8 and TRBJ2-2; the D is unclear. This CDR3 is CASSLGSQDTGELFF. The CDR3 bases are TGTGCCAGCAGCCTCGGCTCCCAGGACACCGGGGAGCTGTTTTTT.